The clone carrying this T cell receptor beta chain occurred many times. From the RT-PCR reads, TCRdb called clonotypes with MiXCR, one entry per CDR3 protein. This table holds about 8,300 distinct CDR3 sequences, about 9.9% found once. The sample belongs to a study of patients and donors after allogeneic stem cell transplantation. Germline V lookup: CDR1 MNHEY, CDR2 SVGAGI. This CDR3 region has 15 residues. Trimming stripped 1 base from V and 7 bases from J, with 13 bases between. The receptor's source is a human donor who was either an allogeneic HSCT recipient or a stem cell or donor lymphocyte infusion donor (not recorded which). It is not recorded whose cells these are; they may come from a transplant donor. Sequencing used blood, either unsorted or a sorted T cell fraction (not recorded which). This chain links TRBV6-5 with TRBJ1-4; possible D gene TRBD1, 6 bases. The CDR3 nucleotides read TGTGCCAGCAGTTACTTTCGGGCAGGGGCTGAAAAACTGTTTTTT. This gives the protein CASSYFRAGAEKLFF.